One sample yielded the 32 T cell receptor beta chains listed below, sequenced in a study of T cell repertoires in cytomegalovirus infection. Antigens for these TCRs are unknown. TCRdb independently ran MiXCR on the reads; one entry per CDR3 protein. Counted here are about 310,000 distinct CDR3 sequences, roughly 25% occurring once; the ten biggest clones make up about 14%. This sample comprised cultured PBMCs, obtained from culture after CMV antigen stimulation. Receptors originate from a human donor in good health (CMV status not recorded). Some clones in this sample may be carry-over from other donors' samples.

A few counts support this clonotype. The J gene is TRBJ2-7, the V gene TRBV19, with 11 bases that match TRBD2. This CDR3 is 15 amino acids long. V shed 3 bases and J 2 bases; nucleotides not matched to a gene: 3. Per the germline V gene, CDR1 is LNHDA and CDR2 is SQIVND (reference sequence). The CDR3 is CASSIRTSGPYEQYF. The CDR3 DNA reads TGTGCCAGTAGTATCCGGACTAGCGGGCCCTACGAGCAGTACTTC.

This clonotype showed up many times. The V call is TRBV18, the J call TRBJ2-3; 8 bases are a match to TRBD1. The trim removed 6 bases at V and 4 bases at J, leaving 9 bases unmatched. The CDR3 runs 15 residues. The germline CDR1 and CDR2 sequences are KGHSH and LQKENI. In DNA form, the CDR3 reads TGTGCCAGCTCTTCGCAGGGGGCGGCGGCAGATACGCAGTATTTT. It translates to CASSSQGAAADTQYF. Looking up the rest from reference TRBV18 and TRBJ2-3 gives the full variable domain: NAGVMQNPRHLVRRRGQEARLRCSPMKGHSHVYWYRQLPEEGLKFMVYLQKENIIDESGMPKERFSAEFPKEGPSILRIQQVVRGDSAAYFCASSSQGAAADTQYFGPGTRLTVL.

The chain links TRBV6-2 or TRBV6-3 to TRBJ2-1, with D possibly matching TRBD2 (5 bases). The length of the CDR3 is 11 residues. V was cut by 8 bases and J by 10 bases, with 12 bases left in between. Per germline, CDR1 MNHEY and CDR2 SVGEGT. In nucleotides, the CDR3 is TGTGCCAGCGGCCCGGGCGGGGAGCAGTTCTTC. This gives the protein CASGPGGEQFF.

The genes are TRBV24-1 and TRBJ2-3; D ambiguous. V lost 9 bases to trimming and J lost 1 base, with 16 bases between them. CDR3 length: 15 residues. Germline CDR1 is KGHDR and CDR2 is SFDVKD. The CDR3: CATAPRKPGTDTQYF. DNA of the CDR3: TGTGCCACCGCACCCCGGAAACCCGGCACAGATACGCAGTATTTT.

This clonotype was counted only a few times. The CDR3 coding sequence is TGCAGTGCTCCCAACCCGACGACAGATACGCAGTATTTT. Amino acids: CSAPNPTTDTQYF. This chain uses TRBV20-1 with TRBJ2-3; D gene uncertain. The length of the CDR3 is 13 residues. The V end lost 5 bases, the J end lost 3 bases, and 12 bases lay between the germline ends. Germline CDR1 is DFQATT and CDR2 is SNEGSKA (reference sequence).

The sample holds a few counts of this clonotype. The chain joins TRBV28 to TRBJ2-7, with a weak D call TRBD2 (6 bases). Germline loops: CDR1 MDHEN, CDR2 SYDVKM. This CDR3 is built from 13 residues. Between the trimmed V and J ends, which lost 2 bases and 3 bases, there was a span of 8 bases. DNA of the CDR3: TGTGCCAGCAGTTTAGGGGAGGTCTACGAGCAGTACTTC. It is translated as CASSLGEVYEQYF.

This clonotype was observed a few times. The rearrangement links TRBV11-2 to TRBJ1-2; D is unclear. There are 13 residues in the CDR3. V lost 5 bases and J lost 8, with 15 bases in between. CDR1 and CDR2 (germline): SGHAT, FQNNGV. CDR3 sequence (DNA): TGTGCCAGCAGCCTTTCTTTGGAGGGCGGCTACACCTTC. Translating it yields CASSLSLEGGYTF.

This clonotype has a handful of counts. The chain couples TRBV13 to TRBJ2-3; TRBD2 matches at 10 bases. Germline CDR1 reads PRHDT; CDR2 reads FYEKMQ (reference sequence). Losses at the gene ends were 5 bases for V and 0 bases for J; bases not matched to a gene: 5. The CDR3 runs to 16 residues. The CDR3 coding sequence is TGTGCCAGCAGCCAAGGGACTAGCGCCAGCACAGATACGCAGTATTTT. As protein: CASSQGTSASTDTQYF.

This clonotype was observed a few times. V gene TRBV6-6 combines with J gene TRBJ2-7; TRBD1 agrees at 8 bases. The CDR3 sequence is 13 residues long. Germline values: CDR1 MNHNY, CDR2 SVGAGI (reference sequence). V was pared by 5 bases and J by 5 bases, with 5 bases of the junction left unmatched. Here the CDR3 reads CASSRDRRDEQYV. The CDR3 nucleotides read TGTGCCAGCAGTAGGGACAGGCGCGACGAGCAGTACGTC.

This clonotype was seen more than once but under ten times. The CDR3 nucleotides are TGTGCCAGCAGTTTACAGTCGGCTACCCTCTCCTACAATGAGCAGTTCTTC. Protein sequence: CASSLQSATLSYNEQFF. J is TRBJ2-1 and V is TRBV28, with D unresolved. Trimming cost V 2 bases and J 0 bases, with 14 bases left between them. Germline loops: CDR1 MDHEN, CDR2 SYDVKM. The length of the CDR3 is 17 residues.

The chain has TRBV6-6 and TRBJ2-7; 12 positions match TRBD2. J was trimmed by 6 bases and V by 5 bases; bases with no gene match: 8. The CDR3 extends over 15 amino acids. Germline V gene data show CDR1 as MNHNY and CDR2 as SVGAGI (reference sequence). The CDR3 reads CASSVRTSGIREQYV. The CDR3, as DNA: TGTGCCAGCAGTGTAAGGACTAGCGGGATTCGCGAGCAGTACGTC.

The CDR3 here is CASLGGAFGYTF. DNA for the CDR3: TGTGCCAGTTTGGGGGGGGCCTTTGGCTACACCTTC. The chain carries TRBV19 and TRBJ1-2, with D possibly being TRBD1 (6 bases). The ends were cut back, 8 bases at V and 7 bases at J, with 14 bases in the middle. The CDR3 consists of 12 residues. Looked up from germline, CDR1 is LNHDA and CDR2 is SQIVND (reference sequence).

V is TRBV6-2 or TRBV6-3 and J is TRBJ2-2, with no clear D. V lost 2 bases, J lost 1 base, and 5 bases lay in between. The CDR3 length is 14 residues. The germline V gene encodes CDR1 MNHEY and CDR2 SVGEGT. The CDR3 nucleotides read TGTGCCAGCAGTTACAGGCAGAACACCGGGGAGCTGTTTTTT. Protein sequence: CASSYRQNTGELFF.

In its sample, this clonotype was seen a few times. The CDR3 DNA sequence: TGTGCCAGCAGCATACAGGGTTCCTACGAGCAGTACTTC. Translating it yields CASSIQGSYEQYF. J is TRBJ2-7 and V is TRBV11-2; D possibly corresponds to TRBD1 (6 bases). From germline, CDR1 is SGHAT and CDR2 FQNNGV. The CDR3 extends over 13 amino acids. Trimming shortened V by 5 bases and J by 1 base, and 9 bases separated the two germline ends.

This clonotype has just a few counts. This chain joins TRBV6-5 and TRBJ1-3, with no clear D. CDR3 size: 14 residues. CDR1 and CDR2 from the germline V gene are MNHEY and SVGAGI. Trimming left V 8 bases short and J 7 bases short, with 18 bases between. The CDR3 region is CASSLTGIGNTIYF. For the CDR3, the DNA is TGTGCCAGCTCCCTGACCGGGATTGGGAACACCATATATTTT.

The chain uses TRBV12-3 or TRBV12-4 and TRBJ1-2; TRBD1 is a possible D gene (5 bases). Trimming took 6 bases from V and 4 from J, leaving 21 bases between them. This CDR3 is built from 16 residues. The CDR3 region is CASSIRRDVRRYGYTF. The CDR3 region has the DNA TGTGCCAGCAGCATCCGACGGGACGTACGCCGCTATGGCTACACCTTC.

This clonotype was counted a few times. This rearrangement joins TRBV20-1 to TRBJ2-3; D may be TRBD2 (6 bases). Germline V lookup: CDR1 DFQATT, CDR2 SNEGSKA (reference sequence). Deletions cut 3 bases from V and 2 bases from J, with 12 bases between. The length of the CDR3 is 14 residues. The CDR3 region has the DNA TGCAGTGCTAGCGGGGGAGGAAACACAGATACGCAGTATTTT. Translation: CSASGGGNTDTQYF.

Remarks on this clonotype: At one boundary the junction diverges from the germline segment, which might be a read error. CDR3 DNA sequence: TGTGCCAGCAGCCGGGACAGCCGTAGTGGCTACAACTTC. Protein sequence: CASSRDSRSGYNF. V and J are TRBV7-2 and TRBJ1-2; 7 nucleotides agree with TRBD1. The CDR3 has 13 amino acids. The V gene's germline CDR1 is SGHTA and CDR2 FQGNSA.

With regard to this clonotype: This could be a read error, since a much larger clone is one nucleotide away. The chain carries TRBV7-2 and TRBJ1-6; D might be TRBD1 (6 bases). The CDR3 contains 14 residues. V was pared by 5 bases and J by 9 bases, with 14 bases between. Germline CDR1 and CDR2: SGHTA and FQGNSA. The CDR3 DNA is TGTGCCAGCAGCGTAGAGGGGGAGTTTTCACCCCTCCACTTT. Its translation: CASSVEGEFSPLHF.

In nucleotides, the CDR3 is TGCGCCAGCAGCCTGTCAAGCGGGGATCAAGAGACCCAGTACTTC. Translated, it gives CASSLSSGDQETQYF. The J gene is TRBJ2-5, the V gene TRBV4-1; 7 bases are shared with TRBD2. Trimming cost V 4 bases and J 2 bases; bases outside gene matches: 7. This CDR3 is built from 15 residues. Germline CDR1 is MGHRA and CDR2 is YSYEKL.

The chain uses TRBV11-1 and TRBJ2-7; D possibly corresponds to TRBD1 (6 bases). Germline loops: CDR1 SGHAT, CDR2 FQDESV (reference sequence). V was clipped by 2 bases and J by 2 bases, with 22 bases between them. CDR3 size: 18 residues. CDR3 DNA: TGTGCCAGCAGCTTATTTCAAGGGGCCGGGACACTAACCTACGAGCAGTACTTC. The encoded protein is CASSLFQGAGTLTYEQYF.

The V gene is TRBV6-1, the J gene TRBJ1-1, with 7 bases aligning to TRBD1. Germline V gene sequence: CDR1 MNHNS, CDR2 SASEGT. This CDR3 is built from 13 residues. V lost 11 bases to trimming and J lost 3 bases; unmatched junction nucleotides: 9. CDR3: CAGYTTGYTEAFF. The CDR3 bases are TGTGCCGGGTATACGACAGGGTACACTGAAGCTTTCTTT.

Details on this clonotype: At one end, the junction sequence differs from germline, possibly due to a read error. This sequence joins TRBV2 and TRBJ2-7; D not certain. The CDR3 runs 13 residues. CDR1 and CDR2 from the germline V gene are SNHLY and FYNNEI. CDR3 region: CASSETGSYELYF. Written as DNA, the CDR3 is TGTGCCAGCAGTGAAACTGGCTCCTACGAGCTGTACTTC.

This clonotype was detected only a few times. This sequence joins TRBV12-3 or TRBV12-4 and TRBJ2-7; D possibly corresponds to TRBD2 (6 bases). This CDR3 contains 13 residues. Trimming cost V 5 bases and J 7 bases, with 15 bases left between them. This CDR3 reads CASSAGPIGEQYF. In DNA form, the CDR3 reads TGTGCCAGCAGTGCGGGACCCATCGGAGAGCAGTACTTC.

The gene calls are TRBV7-8 and TRBJ2-1; D uncertain. Germline CDR1 reads SGHVS; CDR2 reads FQNEAQ. This CDR3 contains 13 residues. V was trimmed by 4 bases and J by 7 bases, leaving 11 bases between them. This CDR3 reads CASSSTGWNEQFF. CDR3 DNA: TGTGCCAGCAGCTCGACTGGTTGGAATGAGCAGTTCTTC.

This clonotype was detected ten times or more. V is TRBV7-3 and J is TRBJ2-3; TRBD2 might be the D (6 bases). V was cut by 1 base and J by 6 bases, with 17 bases left in between. The germline V gene has CDR1 SGHTA and CDR2 FQGTGA. CDR3 length equals 16 residues. In DNA form, the CDR3 reads TGTGCCAGCAGCTTAAAACTAGCCGGAGGGACGGATACGCAGTATTTT. Translated: CASSLKLAGGTDTQYF.

This clonotype was observed a few times. This chain joins TRBV7-2 and TRBJ2-3; TRBD1 agrees at 10 bases. V trimming: 5 bases; J trimming: 5 bases; junction bases outside the gene matches: 7. CDR3 length: 15 amino acids. CDR1 and CDR2 from the germline V gene are SGHTA and FQGNSA. CDR3 region: CASSPTGGGGDTQYF. DNA of the CDR3: TGTGCCAGCAGCCCGACAGGGGGCGGAGGAGATACGCAGTATTTT.

The genes are TRBV27 and TRBJ2-1; TRBD1 matches 8 bases. V gave up 1 base and J gave up 5 bases; unmatched junction bases: 7. Germline CDR1 MNHEY, CDR2 SMNVEV (reference sequence). The CDR3 is 16 amino acids. CDR3 region: CASSLFPGQVNNEQFF. For the CDR3, the DNA is TGTGCCAGCAGTTTATTCCCGGGACAGGTGAACAATGAGCAGTTCTTC.

This clonotype was counted between two and nine times. The chain employs TRBV27 and TRBJ2-1; the match to TRBD1 covers 9 bases. After removal of 6 bases from V and 10 bases from J, the junction contained 10 bases not matched to a gene. This CDR3 contains 14 residues. The germline V gene has CDR1 MNHEY and CDR2 SMNVEV (reference sequence). The CDR3 DNA reads TGTGCCAGCAGGACCTCTGGACAGGGGCTCGAGCAGTTCTTC. Translated, it gives CASRTSGQGLEQFF.

The chain links TRBV4-2 to TRBJ1-5, with D tentatively TRBD1 (6 bases). The CDR3 runs 15 residues. Looked up from germline, CDR1 is LGHNA and CDR2 is YNFKEQ. Trimming took off 0 bases at V and 4 bases at J, with 10 bases between the two ends. The CDR3 loop reads CASSQETTGNQPQHF. CDR3 nucleotide sequence: TGTGCCAGCAGCCAAGAAACTACAGGGAATCAGCCCCAGCATTTT.

Regarding this clonotype: Since a much larger clone is just one base distant, this may be a read error. The gene calls are TRBV7-9 and TRBJ1-4, with 7 bases fitting TRBD1. This CDR3 spans 15 amino acids. V trimming: 2 bases; J trimming: 0 bases; junction bases outside the gene matches: 0. CDR1 is SEHNR and CDR2 is FQNEAQ in the germline V gene (reference sequence). The chain's CDR3 is CASSLQGATNEKLFF. CDR3 nucleotides: TGTGCCAGCAGCTTACAGGGGGCAACTAATGAAAAACTGTTTTTT.

The chain combines TRBV6-1 with TRBJ2-2, with D possibly called TRBD1 or TRBD2 (5 bases each). The germline V gene has CDR1 MNHNS and CDR2 SASEGT. The CDR3 spans 16 residues. The ends were cut back, 9 bases at V and 2 bases at J, with 19 bases in the middle. CDR3 bases: TGTGCCAGTTTAAGGCGCCGGGACGGAAACACCGGGGAGCTGTTTTTT. It yields the protein CASLRRRDGNTGELFF.